A single sample is the source of the 2 T cell receptor beta chains below, sequenced in a study of cytomegalovirus exposure and HLA in healthy donors. Primers for the PCR totalled 60 Vbeta and 13 Jbeta. Here immunoSEQ multiplex PCR was the method, and the copy in TCRdb shows in-frame clones only, minus some. The table lists roughly 120,000 clones, more than 65% of them singletons, with approximately 0.9% in the top ten. Sequencing was carried out using PBMCs. Receptors originate from a woman aged 25 to 45 in good health and CMV-seronegative.

V usage is TRBV5-4 and J usage is TRBJ1-1; 7 bases are a match to TRBD1. The J segment lost 4 bases and the V segment lost 5 bases, leaving 8 bases of the junction unmatched. This CDR3 is 14 amino acids long. The germline gives CDR1 SGHNT, CDR2 YYREEE (reference sequence). The CDR3 spells CASSLKGAGTEAFF. In DNA form, the CDR3 reads TGTGCCAGCAGTTTAAAGGGGGCCGGCACTGAAGCTTTCTTT. The full variable domain, its missing parts supplied by reference TRBV5-4 and TRBJ1-1, is ETGVTQSPTHLIKTRGQQVTLRCSSQSGHNTVSWYQQALGQGPQFIFQYYREEENGRGNFPPRFSGLQFPNYSSELNVNALELDDSALYLCASSLKGAGTEAFFGQGTRLTVV.

The chain is built from TRBV29-1 and TRBJ1-3; D not certain. V lost 7 bases and J lost 4, with 17 bases in between. CDR1 and CDR2 (germline): SQVTM, ANQGSEA. CDR3 size: 14 residues. CDR3 DNA sequence: TGCAGCGCCGGGAGCAGCCCGGTCGGAAACACCATATATTTT. Its protein product is CSAGSSPVGNTIYF.